One and the same sample provided the 19 T cell receptor beta chains below, sequenced in a study of PD-1 blockade in classical Hodgkin lymphoma. Libraries were prepared by immunoSEQ multiplex PCR; TCRdb keeps only in-frame clonotypes and omits some of them. The repertoire includes about 31,000 clones, less than 90% of them detected once, and roughly 2.3% sits in the top ten. All trial patients relapsed after autologous stem cell transplantation. Magnetic depletion of unwanted cells isolated CD4+ T cells from thawed PBMCs. The specimen comprised CD4+ T cells from blood, sampled at baseline. These receptors were obtained from a human donor with classical Hodgkin lymphoma.

The chain couples TRBV5-1 to TRBJ2-1; 8 bases match TRBD2. The ends lost 2 bases at V and 6 bases at J; junction bases unmatched: 4. Germline assignment: CDR1 SGHRS and CDR2 YFSETQ. This CDR3 region has 14 residues. CDR3 DNA sequence: TGCGCCAGCAGCTTAGTCGCGGGAGGCAATGAGCAGTTCTTC. This gives the protein CASSLVAGGNEQFF.

The chain is built from TRBV11-2 and TRBJ1-2, with TRBD1 identical over 8 bases. Germline V lookup: CDR1 SGHAT, CDR2 FQNNGV. J gave up 3 bases and V 7 bases, and 13 bases lay outside the gene matches. This CDR3 has 16 residues. The CDR3 is CASTPITGGFDYGYTF. The CDR3 region has the DNA TGTGCCAGCACCCCTATAACAGGGGGATTTGACTATGGCTACACCTTC.

The chain recombines TRBV4-2 with TRBJ1-1; 9 nucleotides agree with TRBD1. After removal of 5 bases from V and 6 bases from J, the junction contained 7 bases not matched to a gene. The germline gives CDR1 LGHNA, CDR2 YNFKEQ. This CDR3 contains 14 residues. CDR3 nucleotide sequence: TGTGCCAGCAGCGTTGGACAGGGGAAAGCTGAAGCTTTCTTT. Translating it yields CASSVGQGKAEAFF.

The V and J genes are TRBV6-1 and TRBJ1-1, with D possibly TRBD1 on 5 matching bases. Germline V gene lookup returns CDR1 MNHNS and CDR2 SASEGT. The CDR3 contains 13 residues. V dropped 6 bases and J dropped 1 base, with 9 bases sitting between them. CDR3 sequence: CASRGPGNTEAFF. CDR3 DNA: TGTGCCAGCAGGGGACCAGGGAACACTGAAGCTTTCTTT.

The chain couples TRBV2 to TRBJ1-3; D gene unclear. Between the trimmed V and J ends, which lost 5 bases and 2 bases, there was a span of 16 bases. CDR1 is SNHLY, CDR2 FYNNEI, per germline. CDR3 length: 16 residues. The chain's CDR3 is CASSLRWGTTGNTIYF. The CDR3 nucleotides are TGTGCCAGCAGTTTACGATGGGGAACGACTGGAAACACCATATATTTT.

The chain links TRBV30 to TRBJ2-7; 8 bases map to TRBD1. Germline lookup yields CDR1 GTSNPN and CDR2 SVGIG (reference sequence). Trimming at V came to 3 bases and at J to 5 bases, leaving 9 bases not matched to a gene. This CDR3 has 14 residues. The CDR3, as DNA: TGTGCCTGGAGGTCAGGGGGCAGGCTCCACGAGCAGTACTTC. Translated: CAWRSGGRLHEQYF.

This sequence joins TRBV5-1 and TRBJ1-2, with D perhaps TRBD1 (6 bases). V gave up 4 bases and J gave up 4 bases, with 8 bases separating them. CDR1 and CDR2 from the germline V gene are SGHRS and YFSETQ. The CDR3 has 12 residues. The DNA of the CDR3 is TGCGCCAGCAGCCAGGACAGCTATGGCTACACCTTC. It yields the protein CASSQDSYGYTF.

The chain links TRBV4-2 to TRBJ1-2; D remains ambiguous. The V end lost 4 bases, the J end lost 6 bases, and 15 bases lay between the germline ends. Germline loops: CDR1 LGHNA, CDR2 YNFKEQ. The CDR3 has 14 amino acids. CDR3 sequence: CASSPSPTADGYTF. The CDR3 region has the DNA TGTGCCAGCAGCCCCTCCCCGACGGCTGATGGCTACACCTTC.

The genes are TRBV15 and TRBJ2-7; 8 bases are shared with TRBD2. Germline lookup yields CDR1 LNHNV and CDR2 YYDKDF (reference sequence). The CDR3 loop spans 15 amino acids. V lost 0 bases to trimming and J lost 5 bases; unmatched junction nucleotides: 6. CDR3 amino acids: CATSRDRGGYHEQYF. The CDR3 DNA is TGTGCCACCAGCAGAGATCGGGGGGGATACCACGAGCAGTACTTC.

This chain uses TRBV5-1 with TRBJ2-6; 8 bases line up with TRBD2. CDR3 size: 19 residues. From germline, CDR1 is SGHRS and CDR2 YFSETQ. J was trimmed by 0 bases and V by 0 bases; bases with no gene match: 8. CDR3 nucleotides: TGCGCCAGCAGCTTGGGTAGTAGCGGGGTGATCTCTGGGGCCAACGTCCTGACTTTC. It translates to CASSLGSSGVISGANVLTF.

This rearrangement joins TRBV6-6 to TRBJ1-1, with D tentatively TRBD1 (5 bases). The CDR3 runs 15 residues. Germline V gives CDR1 MNHNY, CDR2 SVGAGI (reference sequence). The V and J ends lost 0 bases and 4 bases respectively, with 12 bases between them. The CDR3 here is CASSYSSTGGTEAFF. The DNA of the CDR3 is TGTGCCAGCAGTTACTCCAGCACTGGGGGCACTGAAGCTTTCTTT.

The chain uses TRBV7-9 and TRBJ2-3, with D possibly being TRBD2 (5 bases). V was pared by 5 bases and J by 3 bases, with 21 bases between. The CDR3 contains 17 residues. Germline V lookup: CDR1 SEHNR, CDR2 FQNEAQ (reference sequence). The CDR3 region has the DNA TGTGCCAGCAGCCCCTCCGTGGGAATAGCGCAAACAGATACGCAGTATTTT. This gives the protein CASSPSVGIAQTDTQYF.

The V gene is TRBV6-1, the J gene TRBJ1-3; possibly TRBD1 for D (5 bases). The CDR3 totals 19 residues. With 3 bases removed from V and 0 bases from J, the gap between germline ends came to 21 bases. Germline V CDR1 and CDR2: MNHNS, SASEGT. This CDR3 is CASSESLTRRGPSGNTIYF. The CDR3, as DNA: TGTGCCAGCAGTGAGTCTTTAACTCGACGGGGACCCTCTGGAAACACCATATATTTT.

The V call is TRBV7-9, the J call TRBJ2-1, with 11 bases that match TRBD2. The CDR3 runs to 13 residues. Germline CDR1 SEHNR, CDR2 FQNEAQ (reference sequence). The DNA for the CDR3 is TGTGCGGAAGGGACTAGCGGTTACAATGAGCAGTTCTTC. This sequence encodes CAEGTSGYNEQFF.

In its sample, this clone was seen a few times. This chain joins TRBV29-1 and TRBJ2-4; TRBD1 aligns across 7 bases. The germline V gene has CDR1 SQVTM and CDR2 ANQGSEA. Trimming cost V 2 bases and J 7 bases; bases outside gene matches: 5. The CDR3 spans 13 residues. CDR3 amino acids: CSVEISQGNIQYF. Here the CDR3 DNA reads TGCAGCGTTGAAATCTCACAGGGGAACATTCAGTACTTC.

V and J are TRBV4-1 and TRBJ2-2, with 10 bases matching TRBD2. Germline assignment: CDR1 MGHRA and CDR2 YSYEKL. The CDR3 is made up of 16 amino acids. The junction had 5 bases not matched to a gene; V was cut back by 1 base and J by 6 bases. As DNA, the CDR3 is TGCGCCAGCAGCCAAGCGCCTAGCGGGAGTCCCGGGGAGCTGTTTTTT. It codes for CASSQAPSGSPGELFF.

This sequence joins TRBV5-1 and TRBJ2-1; the D call may be TRBD1 or TRBD2 (5 bases each). This CDR3 has 13 residues. Germline V gene lookup returns CDR1 SGHRS and CDR2 YFSETQ. The V end was cut by 4 bases, the J end by 3 bases, with 8 bases between. CDR3 protein: CASSGDGYNEQFF. As DNA, the CDR3 is TGCGCCAGCAGCGGGGACGGCTACAATGAGCAGTTCTTC.

The rearrangement joins TRBV7-2 to TRBJ2-1; D remains ambiguous. Trimming removed 5 bases at V and 0 bases at J, with 20 bases between. CDR1 SGHTA and CDR2 FQGNSA come from the germline V gene. This CDR3 has 18 amino acids. CDR3 bases: TGTGCCAGCAGCGCCCAGATTCTTACGGAAAGCTCCTACAATGAGCAGTTCTTC. It yields the protein CASSAQILTESSYNEQFF.

This rearrangement joins TRBV6-6 to TRBJ1-5; the D gene is possibly TRBD1 (5 bases). This CDR3 comprises 15 residues. V was cut by 2 bases and J by 4 bases, with 12 bases left in between. Germline V CDR1 and CDR2: MNHNY, SVGAGI (reference sequence). The CDR3, as DNA: TGTGCCAGCAGTTACACCCTCGGGGGGAATCAGCCCCAGCATTTT. Its translation: CASSYTLGGNQPQHF.